This is a list of T cell receptor beta chains from one sample in a study of CD8+ T cells in alopecia areata. Here immunoSEQ multiplex PCR was the method, and the copy in TCRdb shows in-frame clones only, minus some. The repertoire holds 200,000 to 250,000 clones, with approximately 72% as singletons. The sequenced sample was CD4+ T cells sorted from blood, obtained at approximately week 42, from a patient treated with tofacitinib. Receptor source: a human donor with alopecia areata. CDR3s include the opening cysteine and the closing phenylalanine or tryptophan. D genes are given only for firm matches. Size tells how often a clone was seen (once, few, many) or the class of an expanded clone, and some rows leave it out.

d_call: TRBD1; clone_size: .; j_call: TRBJ1-1; v_call: TRBV2; cdr3_aa: CASSEVRGQGFPFF; cdr3_nt: TGTGCCAGCAGTGAAGTAAGGGGACAGGGATTCCCTTTCTTT
d_call: .; clone_size: .; j_call: TRBJ2-5; v_call: TRBV4-3; cdr3_aa: CASSQDWQTQETQYF; cdr3_nt: TGCGCCAGCAGCCAAGATTGGCAGACACAAGAGACCCAGTACTTC
d_call: .; clone_size: .; j_call: TRBJ1-6; v_call: TRBV7-9; cdr3_aa: CASSPGTFGSPLHF; cdr3_nt: TGTGCCAGCAGCCCCGGGACCTTTGGTTCACCCCTCCACTTT
d_call: .; clone_size: .; j_call: TRBJ1-2; v_call: TRBV7-2; cdr3_aa: CASSLVGSNYGYTF; cdr3_nt: TGTGCCAGCAGCTTAGTAGGGAGTAACTATGGCTACACCTTC
d_call: TRBD1; clone_size: few; j_call: TRBJ2-4; v_call: TRBV4-3; cdr3_aa: CASSQQQGAGNIQYF; cdr3_nt: TGCGCCAGCAGCCAACAACAGGGGGCAGGAAACATTCAGTACTTC
d_call: .; clone_size: .; j_call: TRBJ2-2; v_call: TRBV30; cdr3_aa: CAWSGQGSTGELFF; cdr3_nt: TGTGCCTGGAGTGGGCAGGGTTCCACCGGGGAGCTGTTTTTT
d_call: .; clone_size: .; j_call: TRBJ1-6; v_call: TRBV7-3; cdr3_aa: CASSLSPVPNSPLHF; cdr3_nt: TGTGCCAGCAGCCTAAGCCCCGTCCCCAATTCACCCCTCCACTTT
d_call: .; clone_size: .; j_call: TRBJ2-1; v_call: TRBV2; cdr3_aa: CASRVAEQFF; cdr3_nt: TGTGCCAGCAGAGTGGCTGAGCAGTTCTTC
d_call: .; clone_size: .; j_call: TRBJ1-2; v_call: TRBV29-1; cdr3_aa: CSVGASNYGYTF; cdr3_nt: TGCAGCGTTGGGGCTTCCAACTATGGCTACACCTTC
d_call: TRBD2; clone_size: .; j_call: TRBJ2-5; v_call: TRBV28; cdr3_aa: CATNPSGGKETQYF; cdr3_nt: TGTGCCACCAACCCTAGCGGGGGGAAAGAGACCCAGTACTTC
d_call: .; clone_size: .; j_call: TRBJ2-5; v_call: TRBV7-6; cdr3_aa: CASSLAGGPLETQYF; cdr3_nt: TGTGCCAGCAGCTTAGCGGGGGGGCCGCTGGAGACCCAGTACTTC
d_call: .; clone_size: .; j_call: TRBJ2-1; v_call: TRBV30; cdr3_aa: CAWLGAYNEQFF; cdr3_nt: TGTGCCTGGCTTGGAGCATACAATGAGCAGTTCTTC
d_call: .; clone_size: .; j_call: TRBJ1-6; v_call: TRBV4-3; cdr3_aa: CASSQGYQGRNSPLHF; cdr3_nt: TGCGCCAGCAGCCAAGGGTATCAGGGAAGAAATTCACCCCTCCACTTT
d_call: TRBD2; clone_size: .; j_call: TRBJ2-2; v_call: TRBV27; cdr3_aa: CASSLKAGGPGTGELFF; cdr3_nt: TGTGCCAGCAGTTTAAAAGCGGGGGGGCCGGGCACCGGGGAGCTGTTTTTT
d_call: TRBD1; clone_size: .; j_call: TRBJ1-1; v_call: TRBV29-1; cdr3_aa: CSVSGTVIEAFF; cdr3_nt: TGCAGCGTCTCCGGGACAGTGATAGAAGCTTTCTTT
d_call: TRBD2; clone_size: .; j_call: TRBJ2-7; v_call: TRBV6-6; cdr3_aa: CASRVGTSAYEQYF; cdr3_nt: TGTGCCAGCAGGGTAGGGACTAGCGCCTACGAGCAGTACTTC
d_call: TRBD1; clone_size: few; j_call: TRBJ2-7; v_call: TRBV9; cdr3_aa: CASSVTTGGNYEQYF; cdr3_nt: TGTGCCAGCAGCGTAACGACAGGGGGAAACTACGAGCAGTACTTC
d_call: TRBD2; clone_size: .; j_call: TRBJ2-5; v_call: TRBV4-2; cdr3_aa: CASSQDSGLGGQETQYF; cdr3_nt: TGTGCCAGCAGCCAAGATTCCGGGTTGGGAGGGCAAGAGACCCAGTACTTC
d_call: TRBD1; clone_size: .; j_call: TRBJ1-1; v_call: TRBV27; cdr3_aa: CASLSFGTANTEAFF; cdr3_nt: TGTGCCAGCCTTTCGTTCGGGACAGCGAACACTGAAGCTTTCTTT
d_call: .; clone_size: .; j_call: TRBJ1-2; v_call: TRBV25-1; cdr3_aa: CASSDYQGYGYTF; cdr3_nt: TGTGCCAGCAGTGACTACCAGGGCTATGGCTACACCTTC
d_call: .; clone_size: .; j_call: TRBJ1-5; v_call: TRBV25-1; cdr3_aa: CASRVGNQPQHF; cdr3_nt: TGTGCCAGCAGGGTCGGCAATCAGCCCCAGCATTTT
d_call: .; clone_size: few; j_call: TRBJ2-7; v_call: TRBV29-1; cdr3_aa: CSVEADYEQYF; cdr3_nt: TGCAGCGTTGAAGCCGATTACGAGCAGTACTTC
d_call: .; clone_size: few; j_call: TRBJ1-6; v_call: TRBV6-1; cdr3_aa: CASSEGPPNSPLHF; cdr3_nt: TGTGCCAGCAGTGAAGGACCGCCGAATTCACCCCTCCACTTT
d_call: .; clone_size: many; j_call: TRBJ1-4; v_call: TRBV14; cdr3_aa: CASSLRGFNEKLFF; cdr3_nt: TGTGCCAGCAGCCTTAGGGGGTTTAATGAAAAACTGTTTTTT
d_call: .; clone_size: .; j_call: TRBJ1-2; v_call: TRBV30; cdr3_aa: CAWSASGGVWGGYTF; cdr3_nt: TGTGCCTGGAGTGCCTCGGGGGGTGTGTGGGGCGGCTACACCTTC
d_call: .; clone_size: .; j_call: TRBJ1-2; v_call: TRBV4-3; cdr3_aa: CASSQTPGPTGVGYTF; cdr3_nt: TGCGCCAGCAGCCAAACGCCCGGGCCGACAGGCGTTGGCTACACCTTC
d_call: .; clone_size: many; j_call: TRBJ2-7; v_call: TRBV6-6; cdr3_aa: CASSQTGKGSSYEQYF; cdr3_nt: TGTGCCAGCAGTCAAACAGGGAAGGGAAGCTCCTACGAGCAGTACTTC
d_call: TRBD1; clone_size: .; j_call: TRBJ2-7; v_call: TRBV19; cdr3_aa: CASSPGQTYEQYF; cdr3_nt: TGTGCCAGTTCCCCGGGACAGACCTACGAGCAGTACTTC
d_call: TRBD2; clone_size: few; j_call: TRBJ2-7; v_call: TRBV5-1; cdr3_aa: CASSLGGTYEQYF; cdr3_nt: TGCGCCAGCAGCCTCGGGGGGACCTACGAGCAGTACTTC
d_call: .; clone_size: .; j_call: TRBJ1-2; v_call: TRBV30; cdr3_aa: CAWSVRGNNNYGYTF; cdr3_nt: TGTGCCTGGAGTGTACGCGGGAACAATAACTATGGCTACACCTTC
d_call: .; clone_size: .; j_call: TRBJ1-2; v_call: TRBV5-1; cdr3_aa: CASSMETAYGYTF; cdr3_nt: TGCGCCAGCAGCATGGAGACAGCTTATGGCTACACCTTC
d_call: .; clone_size: few; j_call: TRBJ2-2; v_call: TRBV19; cdr3_aa: CASSPVTPANTGELFF; cdr3_nt: TGTGCCAGTAGTCCGGTTACGCCGGCGAACACCGGGGAGCTGTTTTTT
d_call: .; clone_size: .; j_call: TRBJ1-2; v_call: TRBV9; cdr3_aa: CASSPGEDYGYTF; cdr3_nt: TGTGCCAGCAGCCCCGGGGAAGACTATGGCTACACCTTC
d_call: TRBD1; clone_size: .; j_call: TRBJ2-3; v_call: TRBV29-1; cdr3_aa: CSLDKTGPSTDTQYF; cdr3_nt: TGCAGCTTGGATAAGACAGGGCCTAGCACAGATACGCAGTATTTT
d_call: .; clone_size: .; j_call: TRBJ2-6; v_call: TRBV6-6; cdr3_aa: CASSNTGSGANVLTF; cdr3_nt: TGTGCCAGCAGCAACACAGGGTCTGGGGCCAACGTCCTGACTTTC
d_call: .; clone_size: few; j_call: TRBJ1-1; v_call: TRBV25-1; cdr3_aa: CASSEWQWNTEAFF; cdr3_nt: TGTGCCAGCAGTGAATGGCAGTGGAACACTGAAGCTTTCTTT
d_call: TRBD1; clone_size: .; j_call: TRBJ1-1; v_call: TRBV15; cdr3_aa: CATSLGGSDTEAFF; cdr3_nt: TGTGCCACCAGCCTAGGGGGCTCGGACACTGAAGCTTTCTTT
d_call: .; clone_size: few; j_call: TRBJ2-3; v_call: TRBV2; cdr3_aa: CASSVGTFTDTQYF; cdr3_nt: TGTGCCAGCAGTGTGGGGACCTTCACAGATACGCAGTATTTT
d_call: .; clone_size: few; j_call: TRBJ2-7; v_call: TRBV28; cdr3_aa: CASSLAWVNGASEEQYF; cdr3_nt: TGTGCCAGCAGTTTAGCATGGGTGAACGGCGCCTCCGAAGAGCAGTACTTC
d_call: TRBD2; clone_size: .; j_call: TRBJ2-3; v_call: TRBV25-1; cdr3_aa: CASSVPAGGRTDTQYF; cdr3_nt: TGTGCCAGCAGTGTTCCCGCGGGGGGCCGAACAGATACGCAGTATTTT
d_call: TRBD2; clone_size: few; j_call: TRBJ2-7; v_call: TRBV2; cdr3_aa: CASSEMASGGFSYEQYF; cdr3_nt: TGTGCCAGCAGTGAAATGGCTAGCGGGGGCTTCTCCTACGAGCAGTACTTC
d_call: TRBD1; clone_size: few; j_call: TRBJ1-2; v_call: TRBV29-1; cdr3_aa: CSVGTLGQGPNYGYTF; cdr3_nt: TGCAGCGTTGGAACCCTAGGACAGGGGCCTAACTATGGCTACACCTTC